A selection of T cell receptor beta chains follows, all from one sample in a study of identical twins. TCRdb reanalysed the 5' RACE reads using MiXCR and keeps one entry per CDR3 protein. The table shows roughly 500,000 distinct CDR3 sequences, with about 20% occurring only once. These data were likewise used in another study, on T cells expressing NK-cell markers.

Sequenced sample: CD4+ T cells sorted from blood. Source of these receptors: a woman between 18 and 29 years old in good health. CDR3s include the opening cysteine and the closing phenylalanine or tryptophan. A D gene is named only where the DNA matches it firmly. Rows give clone size only sometimes, using once, few, many, or a class for an expanded clone.

J: TRBJ2-3
V: TRBV20-1
size: few
D: .
CDR3: CSASFGGTDTQYF
DNA: TGCAGTGCTAGCTTCGGCGGCACAGATACGCAGTATTTT

J: TRBJ2-5
V: TRBV20-1
size: few
D: .
CDR3: CSARVVNRDQETQYF
DNA: TGCAGTGCTAGAGTTGTGAATAGAGACCAAGAGACCCAGTACTTC

J: TRBJ2-1
V: TRBV7-2
size: .
D: .
CDR3: CASSLLAVNEQFF
DNA: TGTGCCAGCAGCTTATTGGCAGTCAATGAGCAGTTCTTC

J: TRBJ2-1
V: TRBV6-2/TRBV6-3
size: .
D: TRBD2
CDR3: CASSRNGLAGYNEQFF
DNA: TGTGCCAGCAGCCGGAACGGACTAGCGGGATACAATGAGCAGTTCTTC

J: TRBJ2-2
V: TRBV6-5
size: .
D: TRBD2
CDR3: CASSLAGGDTGELFF
DNA: TGTGCCAGCAGTTTAGCGGGAGGGGACACCGGGGAGCTGTTTTTT

J: TRBJ2-3
V: TRBV20-1
size: .
D: TRBD2
CDR3: CSARPSGGGGSDTQYF
DNA: TGCAGTGCTAGACCTAGCGGGGGGGGCGGATCAGATACGCAGTATTTT

J: TRBJ2-3
V: TRBV11-3
size: .
D: TRBD2
CDR3: CASSLEPAGGPHTQYF
DNA: TGTGCCAGCAGCTTAGAACCCGCGGGAGGGCCCCATACGCAGTATTTT

J: TRBJ1-6
V: TRBV3-1
size: .
D: .
CDR3: CASSQDRTMGSPLHF
DNA: TGTGCCAGCAGCCAAGATAGGACCATGGGTTCACCCCTCCACTTT

J: TRBJ1-1
V: TRBV11-2
size: few
D: TRBD1
CDR3: CASSGLRGRGTEAFF
DNA: TGTGCCAGCAGCGGCTTAAGGGGGCGGGGAACTGAAGCTTTCTTT

J: TRBJ2-1
V: TRBV6-2/TRBV6-3
size: few
D: .
CDR3: CASRRVGSATRLPFNEQFF
DNA: TGTGCCAGCAGACGCGTCGGGTCCGCTACCAGACTACCTTTCAATGAGCAGTTCTTC

J: TRBJ2-7
V: TRBV4-1
size: once
D: TRBD2
CDR3: CASSQIAGYEQYF
DNA: TGCGCCAGCAGCCAAATAGCGGGCTACGAGCAGTACTTC

J: TRBJ1-1
V: TRBV12-3/TRBV12-4
size: .
D: .
CDR3: CASSLERRTMNTEAFF
DNA: TGTGCCAGCAGTTTAGAGAGGAGAACTATGAACACTGAAGCTTTCTTT

J: TRBJ2-5
V: TRBV3-1
size: .
D: TRBD1
CDR3: CASSHRGYETQYF
DNA: TGTGCCAGCAGCCACAGGGGGTATGAGACCCAGTACTTC

J: TRBJ1-1
V: TRBV7-9
size: few
D: .
CDR3: CATGGTEAFF
DNA: TGTGCCACCGGGGGGACTGAAGCTTTCTTT

J: TRBJ1-1
V: TRBV5-1
size: medium-sized
D: TRBD1
CDR3: CASSFGQGSEAFF
DNA: TGCGCCAGCAGCTTCGGACAGGGTAGTGAAGCTTTCTTT

J: TRBJ2-3
V: TRBV6-5
size: few
D: TRBD2
CDR3: CASRSSSGGSTDTQYF
DNA: TGTGCCAGCAGATCATCTAGCGGGGGGTCCACAGATACGCAGTATTTT

J: TRBJ1-4
V: TRBV9
size: .
D: TRBD1
CDR3: CASSVGQGSKKLFF
DNA: TGTGCCAGCAGCGTAGGACAGGGGAGTAAAAAACTGTTTTTT

J: TRBJ2-3
V: TRBV5-4
size: .
D: TRBD2
CDR3: CASSLALGGNTDTQYF
DNA: TGTGCCAGCAGCTTGGCTCTGGGGGGGAACACAGATACGCAGTATTTT

J: TRBJ1-1
V: TRBV2
size: few
D: .
CDR3: CASSAIGAREAFF
DNA: TGTGCCAGCAGTGCAATAGGGGCCCGTGAAGCTTTCTTT

J: TRBJ2-7
V: TRBV29-1
size: .
D: .
CDR3: CSVKGPSYEQYF
DNA: TGCAGCGTTAAGGGACCGTCCTACGAGCAGTACTTC

J: TRBJ2-5
V: TRBV14
size: .
D: TRBD2
CDR3: CASSLISGLEETQYF
DNA: TGTGCCAGCAGTCTTATTTCCGGACTAGAGGAGACCCAGTACTTC

J: TRBJ2-7
V: TRBV5-1
size: few
D: .
CDR3: CASSFSISLRSEQYF
DNA: TGCGCCAGCAGCTTCTCTATTTCTTTGCGATCCGAGCAGTACTTC

J: TRBJ1-1
V: TRBV25-1
size: many
D: .
CDR3: CASSALRDTEAFF
DNA: TGTGCCAGCAGCGCACTTAGGGACACTGAAGCTTTCTTT

J: TRBJ2-1
V: TRBV6-6
size: few
D: TRBD1
CDR3: CASNNRGHNEQFF
DNA: TGTGCCAGCAATAACAGGGGACACAATGAGCAGTTCTTC

J: TRBJ2-3
V: TRBV5-1
size: .
D: .
CDR3: CASSGGNRTDTQYF
DNA: TGCGCCAGCAGTGGGGGGAACCGCACAGATACGCAGTATTTT

J: TRBJ2-1
V: TRBV20-1
size: many
D: TRBD2
CDR3: CSARVVRPSGVDEQFF
DNA: TGCAGTGCTAGAGTAGTTCGGCCTAGCGGGGTAGATGAGCAGTTCTTC